Listed below are T cell receptor beta chains from one sample, sequenced in a study of T cell responses to AZD1222 COVID-19 vaccine. Profiling relied on immunoSEQ multiplex PCR, and the TCRdb table lists in-frame clones only, not all of them. The sample holds roughly 120,000 clones, almost 95% seen once. The sample was peripheral blood, taken 28 days after the second AZD1222 dose. The receptors were sampled from an adult who received the AZD1222 COVID-19 vaccine. The CDR3 runs from the conserved cysteine through the conserved F or W. Each record gives: D gene, V gene, J gene, clone size, CDR3 protein, CDR3 DNA. A D gene is named only where the DNA matches it firmly. Some rows have no size entry. The others give once, few or many, or a class for an expanded clone.

D gene: TRBD1
V gene: TRBV11-1
J gene: TRBJ1-3
clone size: NA
CDR3 protein: CASSSYRGAGNTIYF
CDR3 DNA: TGTGCCAGCAGCTCATACAGGGGAGCCGGAAACACCATATATTTT

D gene: TRBD2
V gene: TRBV28
J gene: TRBJ2-1
clone size: NA
CDR3 protein: CASSLASGRRYNEQFF
CDR3 DNA: TGTGCCAGCAGTTTAGCTAGCGGGCGACGCTACAATGAGCAGTTCTTC

D gene: TRBD1
V gene: TRBV27
J gene: TRBJ2-7
clone size: NA
CDR3 protein: CASGAGTGGYEQYF
CDR3 DNA: TGTGCCAGCGGCGCCGGGACAGGGGGCTACGAGCAGTACTTC

D gene: NA
V gene: TRBV5-1
J gene: TRBJ1-2
clone size: NA
CDR3 protein: CASSLLTENYGYTF
CDR3 DNA: TGCGCCAGCAGCTTGCTTACAGAGAACTATGGCTACACCTTC

D gene: TRBD1
V gene: TRBV5-1
J gene: TRBJ1-1
clone size: NA
CDR3 protein: CASSLTGGVQTEAFF
CDR3 DNA: TGCGCCAGCAGCTTGACAGGGGGCGTTCAGACTGAAGCTTTCTTT

D gene: NA
V gene: TRBV4-1
J gene: TRBJ1-2
clone size: NA
CDR3 protein: CASSQDGFYTF
CDR3 DNA: TGCGCCAGCAGCCAAGATGGGTTTTACACCTTC

D gene: NA
V gene: TRBV7-9
J gene: TRBJ2-7
clone size: NA
CDR3 protein: CASSGRTGYEQYF
CDR3 DNA: TGTGCCAGCAGCGGACGGACTGGCTACGAGCAGTACTTC

D gene: NA
V gene: TRBV13
J gene: TRBJ1-1
clone size: NA
CDR3 protein: CASSILRGEAFF
CDR3 DNA: TGTGCCAGCAGCATTTTACGAGGAGAAGCTTTCTTT

D gene: NA
V gene: TRBV2
J gene: TRBJ1-5
clone size: NA
CDR3 protein: CASILYSNQPQHF
CDR3 DNA: TGTGCCAGTATTCTATATAGCAATCAGCCCCAGCATTTT

D gene: NA
V gene: TRBV5-1
J gene: TRBJ1-1
clone size: NA
CDR3 protein: CASSLEPGNTEAFF
CDR3 DNA: TGCGCCAGCAGCTTGGAGCCAGGAAACACTGAAGCTTTCTTT

D gene: TRBD1
V gene: TRBV2
J gene: TRBJ1-5
clone size: NA
CDR3 protein: CASRLTGGNQPQHF
CDR3 DNA: TGTGCCAGCAGACTGACAGGGGGCAATCAGCCCCAGCATTTT

D gene: NA
V gene: TRBV28
J gene: TRBJ1-6
clone size: NA
CDR3 protein: CASSFTPGSSYNSPLHF
CDR3 DNA: TGTGCCAGCAGTTTCACCCCGGGGAGCTCCTATAATTCACCCCTCCACTTT

D gene: NA
V gene: TRBV7-9
J gene: TRBJ2-7
clone size: NA
CDR3 protein: CASTLRGKPYEQYF
CDR3 DNA: TGTGCCAGCACCCTAAGGGGGAAACCCTACGAGCAGTACTTC

D gene: NA
V gene: TRBV28
J gene: TRBJ1-2
clone size: NA
CDR3 protein: CASSLEGVRYGYTF
CDR3 DNA: TGTGCCAGCAGTTTAGAGGGGGTCCGCTATGGCTACACCTTC

D gene: NA
V gene: TRBV5-1
J gene: TRBJ1-5
clone size: NA
CDR3 protein: CASSLFSLDSNQPQHF
CDR3 DNA: TGCGCCAGCAGCTTGTTTAGTCTTGATAGCAATCAGCCCCAGCATTTT

D gene: TRBD2
V gene: TRBV28
J gene: TRBJ2-1
clone size: NA
CDR3 protein: CASGTSGRLDNEQFF
CDR3 DNA: TGTGCCAGCGGGACTAGCGGGAGGCTTGACAATGAGCAGTTCTTC

D gene: TRBD2
V gene: TRBV3-1/TRBV3-2
J gene: TRBJ2-1
clone size: NA
CDR3 protein: CASSQGLAGLNEQFF
CDR3 DNA: TGTGCCAGCAGCCAGGGACTAGCGGGACTCAATGAGCAGTTCTTC

D gene: NA
V gene: TRBV4-1
J gene: TRBJ1-5
clone size: NA
CDR3 protein: CASSQDQGSNQPQHF
CDR3 DNA: TGCGCCAGCAGCCAAGATCAAGGATCCAATCAGCCCCAGCATTTT

D gene: NA
V gene: TRBV6-5
J gene: TRBJ1-4
clone size: NA
CDR3 protein: CASKPGTNEKLFF
CDR3 DNA: TGTGCCAGCAAGCCAGGAACTAATGAAAAACTGTTTTTT

D gene: NA
V gene: TRBV2
J gene: TRBJ2-5
clone size: NA
CDR3 protein: CASTTRTEGETQYF
CDR3 DNA: TGTGCCAGCACCACGAGGACAGAAGGAGAGACCCAGTACTTC

D gene: NA
V gene: TRBV4-2
J gene: TRBJ1-3
clone size: NA
CDR3 protein: CASSQEGQVSGNTIYF
CDR3 DNA: TGTGCCAGCAGCCAAGAGGGACAAGTCTCTGGAAACACCATATATTTT

D gene: TRBD1
V gene: TRBV30
J gene: TRBJ1-6
clone size: NA
CDR3 protein: CAWRGQGNSPLHF
CDR3 DNA: TGTGCCTGGAGGGGACAGGGTAATTCACCCCTCCACTTT

D gene: TRBD2
V gene: TRBV18
J gene: TRBJ2-3
clone size: NA
CDR3 protein: CASSPGILAGDTDTQYF
CDR3 DNA: TGTGCCAGCTCACCCGGAATTCTAGCGGGGGACACAGATACGCAGTATTTT

D gene: NA
V gene: TRBV28
J gene: TRBJ2-7
clone size: NA
CDR3 protein: CASSLGAYEQYF
CDR3 DNA: TGTGCCAGCAGTTTGGGGGCCTACGAGCAGTACTTC

D gene: NA
V gene: TRBV28
J gene: TRBJ2-5
clone size: NA
CDR3 protein: CASSADTVQETQYF
CDR3 DNA: TGTGCCAGCAGCGCAGACACGGTACAAGAGACCCAGTACTTC

D gene: TRBD2
V gene: TRBV19
J gene: TRBJ2-1
clone size: NA
CDR3 protein: CASSIDTGTRAYNEQFF
CDR3 DNA: TGTGCCAGTAGTATAGATACGGGGACTAGGGCTTACAATGAGCAGTTCTTC

D gene: NA
V gene: TRBV3-1/TRBV3-2
J gene: TRBJ1-3
clone size: NA
CDR3 protein: CASRGSGNTIYF
CDR3 DNA: TGTGCCAGCAGGGGCTCTGGAAACACCATATATTTT

D gene: NA
V gene: TRBV5-6
J gene: TRBJ1-2
clone size: NA
CDR3 protein: CASSVRNGYTF
CDR3 DNA: TGTGCCAGCAGCGTAAGGAATGGCTACACCTTC

D gene: NA
V gene: TRBV12-3/TRBV12-4
J gene: TRBJ2-7
clone size: NA
CDR3 protein: CASSNSYEQYF
CDR3 DNA: TGTGCCAGCAGTAACTCCTACGAGCAGTACTTC

D gene: NA
V gene: TRBV21-1
J gene: TRBJ1-5
clone size: NA
CDR3 protein: CASSKAYRDRGVEDQPQHF
CDR3 DNA: TGTGCCAGCAGCAAAGCTTACCGGGACAGGGGGGTCGAGGATCAGCCCCAGCATTTT

D gene: NA
V gene: TRBV28
J gene: TRBJ2-1
clone size: NA
CDR3 protein: CASGPEGAYNEQFF
CDR3 DNA: TGTGCCAGCGGGCCCGAGGGAGCCTACAATGAGCAGTTCTTC

D gene: TRBD1
V gene: TRBV11-2
J gene: TRBJ1-5
clone size: NA
CDR3 protein: CASSWDRGDQPQHF
CDR3 DNA: TGTGCCAGCAGTTGGGACAGGGGCGATCAGCCCCAGCATTTT

D gene: NA
V gene: TRBV28
J gene: TRBJ1-4
clone size: once
CDR3 protein: CASGLDSTNEKLFF
CDR3 DNA: TGTGCCAGCGGCCTTGACAGTACTAATGAAAAACTGTTTTTT

D gene: NA
V gene: TRBV2
J gene: TRBJ1-3
clone size: NA
CDR3 protein: CAGGEDSWSGNTIYF
CDR3 DNA: TGTGCCGGGGGGGAGGACAGTTGGTCTGGAAACACCATATATTTT

D gene: NA
V gene: TRBV27
J gene: TRBJ2-2
clone size: NA
CDR3 protein: CASSVAPRGGYTGELFF
CDR3 DNA: TGTGCCAGCAGTGTCGCCCCCAGGGGTGGGTACACCGGGGAGCTGTTTTTT

D gene: NA
V gene: TRBV18
J gene: TRBJ2-5
clone size: NA
CDR3 protein: CASSPRQKETQYF
CDR3 DNA: TGTGCCAGCTCACCACGTCAGAAAGAGACCCAGTACTTC

D gene: NA
V gene: TRBV29-1
J gene: TRBJ2-7
clone size: NA
CDR3 protein: CSVAHTGTHEQYF
CDR3 DNA: TGCAGCGTTGCCCATACAGGGACCCACGAGCAGTACTTC

D gene: NA
V gene: TRBV28
J gene: TRBJ2-6
clone size: NA
CDR3 protein: CASSPHGTGTGGANVLTF
CDR3 DNA: TGTGCCAGCAGTCCCCATGGGACGGGAACAGGTGGGGCCAACGTCCTGACTTTC

D gene: TRBD1
V gene: TRBV18
J gene: TRBJ2-7
clone size: NA
CDR3 protein: CASSLRLWGQNNSFSYEQYF
CDR3 DNA: TGTGCCAGCTCACTGAGATTATGGGGACAGAATAATTCTTTCTCCTACGAGCAGTACTTC

D gene: NA
V gene: TRBV2
J gene: TRBJ1-4
clone size: NA
CDR3 protein: CASRGPPEKLFF
CDR3 DNA: TGTGCCAGCAGGGGACCTCCTGAAAAACTGTTTTTT

D gene: TRBD2
V gene: TRBV28
J gene: TRBJ2-1
clone size: NA
CDR3 protein: CAGRSSGRAYEQFF
CDR3 DNA: TGTGCCGGAAGATCTAGCGGGAGGGCTTATGAGCAGTTCTTC

D gene: NA
V gene: TRBV5-1
J gene: TRBJ1-2
clone size: NA
CDR3 protein: CASSFNGVSGGDGYTF
CDR3 DNA: TGCGCCAGCAGCTTCAACGGGGTGTCGGGGGGCGACGGCTACACCTTC

D gene: NA
V gene: TRBV24-1
J gene: TRBJ1-5
clone size: few
CDR3 protein: CATSDPDQPQHF
CDR3 DNA: TGTGCCACCAGTGACCCAGACCAGCCCCAGCATTTT

D gene: NA
V gene: TRBV7-9
J gene: TRBJ2-5
clone size: few
CDR3 protein: CASSSTMTGAIETQYF
CDR3 DNA: TGTGCCAGCAGCTCAACTATGACCGGGGCGATAGAGACCCAGTACTTC

D gene: NA
V gene: TRBV6-2/TRBV6-3
J gene: TRBJ1-1
clone size: NA
CDR3 protein: CASSSEPVAEAFF
CDR3 DNA: TGTGCCAGCAGTTCAGAGCCGGTGGCTGAAGCTTTCTTT

D gene: NA
V gene: TRBV10-2
J gene: TRBJ1-6
clone size: NA
CDR3 protein: CASSEASSYNSPLHF
CDR3 DNA: TGCGCCAGCAGTGAGGCTTCCTCCTATAATTCACCCCTCCACTTT

D gene: NA
V gene: TRBV7-3
J gene: TRBJ2-5
clone size: NA
CDR3 protein: CASSSKGGRIGVLEFLETQYF
CDR3 DNA: TGTGCCAGCAGCTCCAAAGGGGGGCGGATCGGAGTTCTCGAGTTTTTGGAGACCCAGTACTTC

D gene: TRBD2
V gene: TRBV7-9
J gene: TRBJ2-2
clone size: once
CDR3 protein: CASSLLPSGGTGELFF
CDR3 DNA: TGTGCCAGCAGCTTATTGCCTAGCGGGGGGACCGGGGAGCTGTTTTTT

D gene: TRBD1
V gene: TRBV6-1
J gene: TRBJ1-5
clone size: NA
CDR3 protein: CASSGRGQGSNQPQHF
CDR3 DNA: TGTGCCAGCAGTGGCCGGGGACAGGGGTCAAATCAGCCCCAGCATTTT

D gene: NA
V gene: TRBV6-1
J gene: TRBJ2-3
clone size: once
CDR3 protein: CASSEAFWGTDTQYF
CDR3 DNA: TGTGCCAGCAGTGAAGCGTTTTGGGGCACAGATACGCAGTATTTT

D gene: NA
V gene: TRBV5-6
J gene: TRBJ1-2
clone size: NA
CDR3 protein: CASSLWSASYYGYTF
CDR3 DNA: TGTGCCAGCAGCCTCTGGAGTGCTTCCTACTATGGCTACACCTTC

D gene: NA
V gene: TRBV19
J gene: TRBJ2-4
clone size: NA
CDR3 protein: CASSIGLQKPYF
CDR3 DNA: TGTGCCAGTAGTATCGGACTCCAAAAACCTTACTTC